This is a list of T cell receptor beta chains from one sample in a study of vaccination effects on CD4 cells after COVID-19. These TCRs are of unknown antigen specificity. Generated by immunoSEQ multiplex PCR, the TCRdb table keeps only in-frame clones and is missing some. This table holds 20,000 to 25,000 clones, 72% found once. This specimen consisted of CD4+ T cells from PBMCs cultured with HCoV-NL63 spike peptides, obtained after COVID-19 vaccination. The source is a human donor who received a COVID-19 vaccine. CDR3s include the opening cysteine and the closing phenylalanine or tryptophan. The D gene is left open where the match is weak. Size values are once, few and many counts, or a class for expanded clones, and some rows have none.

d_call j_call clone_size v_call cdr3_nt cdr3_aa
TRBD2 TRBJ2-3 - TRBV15 TGTGCCACCAGCAGACGACTAGCACTTCTAAGCACAGATACGCAGTATTTT CATSRRLALLSTDTQYF
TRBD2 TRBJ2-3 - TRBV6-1 TGTGCCAGCAGTGAGACTAGCGGGGGGGCAGATACGCAGTATTTT CASSETSGGADTQYF
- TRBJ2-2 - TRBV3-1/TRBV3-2 TGTGCCAGCAGCCAAGCTGGACTGGCCAACACCGGGGAGCTGTTTTTT CASSQAGLANTGELFF
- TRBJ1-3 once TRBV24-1 TGTGCCACCAGTCAGGGAATTGGAAACACCATATATTTT CATSQGIGNTIYF
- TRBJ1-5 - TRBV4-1 TGCGCCAGCAGCCAAGACCGGGGGAATCAGCCCCAGCATTTT CASSQDRGNQPQHF
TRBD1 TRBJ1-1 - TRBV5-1 TGCGCCAGCAGCTTATCCCCCGGGACAGGGAACACTGAAGCTTTCTTT CASSLSPGTGNTEAFF
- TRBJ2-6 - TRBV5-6 TGTGCCAGCAGCTTAATAATGGCCAACGTCCTGACTTTC CASSLIMANVLTF
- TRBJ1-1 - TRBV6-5 TGTGCCAGCAGCACCGGGACATCCAACACTGAAGCTTTCTTT CASSTGTSNTEAFF
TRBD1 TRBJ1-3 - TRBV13 TGTGCCAGCAGCTCGCGGGACAGGGTGAGAAACACCATATATTTT CASSSRDRVRNTIYF
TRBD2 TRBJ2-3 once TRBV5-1 TGCGCCAGCAGCCGCTTACTAGCGGGAGGACTAAGCACAGATACGCAGTATTTT CASSRLLAGGLSTDTQYF
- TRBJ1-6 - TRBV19 TGTGCCACTAGAGAGTACGGCAGAAGCTCCTATAATTCACCCCTCCACTTT CATREYGRSSYNSPLHF
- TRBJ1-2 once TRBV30 TGTGCCTGGAGGTCGTCTGGGACGTACTATGGCTACACCTTC CAWRSSGTYYGYTF
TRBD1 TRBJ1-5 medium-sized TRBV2 TGTGCCAGCAGGCGGGACAGGGGTTTGGGCAATCAGCCCCAGCATTTT CASRRDRGLGNQPQHF
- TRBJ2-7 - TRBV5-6 TGTGCCAGCAGCTTGGGGTGGGGATCGACTCCCCACGAGCAGTACTTC CASSLGWGSTPHEQYF
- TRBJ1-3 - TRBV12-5 TGTGCTAGTGGTTTGGGGGAACACCCAAGGTCTGGAAACACCATATATTTT CASGLGEHPRSGNTIYF
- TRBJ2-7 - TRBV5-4 TGTGCCAGCAGCCGCGACCGATACGAGCAGTACTTC CASSRDRYEQYF
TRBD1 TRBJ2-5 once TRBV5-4 TGTGCCAGCAGCCTACAGGGGGCAACAGAGACCCAGTACTTC CASSLQGATETQYF
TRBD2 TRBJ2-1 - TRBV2 TGTGCCAGCAGCCTAGCGGGAGCCATCAATGAGCAGTTCTTC CASSLAGAINEQFF
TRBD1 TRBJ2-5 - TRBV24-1 TGTGCCACCAGTGTGCTGGACAGGTACCAAGAGACCCAGTACTTC CATSVLDRYQETQYF
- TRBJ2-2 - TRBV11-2 TGTGCCAGCAGCTTAGGGTCAGGGGTAGTAGCCGGGGAGCTGTTTTTT CASSLGSGVVAGELFF
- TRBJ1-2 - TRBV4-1 TGCGCCAGCAGCCAAGGGGGCAGCTATGGCTACACCTTC CASSQGGSYGYTF
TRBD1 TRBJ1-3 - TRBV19 TGTGCCAGTACCGCTGACAGGGCGAACGGAAACACCATATATTTT CASTADRANGNTIYF
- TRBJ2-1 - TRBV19 TGTGCCAGTAGTGTAGGACAACCTTACAATGAGCAGTTCTTC CASSVGQPYNEQFF
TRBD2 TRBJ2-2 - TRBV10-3 TGTGCCGGCGCCGGGACTACAGACCCCACCGGGGAGCTGTTTTTT CAGAGTTDPTGELFF
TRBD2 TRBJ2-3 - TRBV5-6 TGTGCCAGCAGCTTCGGGACTAGCAGACGCTACACAGATACGCAGTATTTT CASSFGTSRRYTDTQYF
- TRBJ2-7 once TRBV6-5 TGTGCCAGCAGCCCCGGACAGCGGTACGAGCAGTACTTC CASSPGQRYEQYF
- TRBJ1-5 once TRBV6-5 TGTGCCAGCAGTATTCTCAGCAATCAGCCCCAGCATTTT CASSILSNQPQHF
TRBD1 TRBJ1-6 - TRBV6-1 TGTGCCAGCAGTGAAACAGGGGATTCACCCCTCCACTTT CASSETGDSPLHF
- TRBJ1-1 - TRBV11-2 TGTGCCAGCAGCTTAGATCGACGGGGGAGTGAAGCTTTCTTT CASSLDRRGSEAFF
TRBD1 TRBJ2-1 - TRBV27 TGTGCCAGCCGCTACAGGGGGCAGGGCTACAATGAGCAGTTCTTC CASRYRGQGYNEQFF
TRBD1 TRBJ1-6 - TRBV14 TGTGCCAGCAGCCGCACAACCGGGACAGGGACTCCACCCCTCCACTTT CASSRTTGTGTPPLHF
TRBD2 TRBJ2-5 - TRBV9 TGTGCCAGCAGCGTAATTAGCAGCGGGGGTCTTCGGGGGGAGACCCAGTACTTC CASSVISSGGLRGETQYF
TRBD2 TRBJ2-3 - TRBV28 TGTGCCAGCAGTTCCGGGACTAGCGGGGTCACAGATACGCAGTATTTT CASSSGTSGVTDTQYF
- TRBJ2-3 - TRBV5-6 TGTGCCAGCAGCTTGGGGGCCCCGAAGAGCACAGATACGCAGTATTTT CASSLGAPKSTDTQYF
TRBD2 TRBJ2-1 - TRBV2 TGTGCCAGCACCGGGGGGGCTTACAATGAGCAGTTCTTC CASTGGAYNEQFF
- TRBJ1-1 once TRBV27 TGTGCCAGCAGTCGACAGACGAGCACTGAAGCTTTCTTT CASSRQTSTEAFF
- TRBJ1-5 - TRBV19 TGTGCCAGTATGAGGCGGGGGGACAATCAGCCCCAGCATTTT CASMRRGDNQPQHF
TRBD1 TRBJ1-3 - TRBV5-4 TGTGCCAGCAGCTTCCCGGACAGGGGAAAAGACACCATATATTTT CASSFPDRGKDTIYF
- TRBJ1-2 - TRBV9 TGTGCCAGCAGCCCCAGGACGGACTATGGCTACACCTTC CASSPRTDYGYTF
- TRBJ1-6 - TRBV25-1 TGTGCCAGCAGTGCGTGGGAGGATTCACCCCTCCACTTT CASSAWEDSPLHF
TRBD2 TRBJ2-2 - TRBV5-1 TGCGCCAGCAGCTTGGGACTAGCTGAGGCCGGGGAGCTGTTTTTT CASSLGLAEAGELFF
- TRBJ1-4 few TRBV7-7 TGTGCCAGCAGCTCCGGTCGGGGTTCAAATGAAAAACTGTTTTTT CASSSGRGSNEKLFF
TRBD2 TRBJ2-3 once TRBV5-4 TGTGCCAGCAGCTTGTCGGCGGGAGCGGGCACAGATACGCAGTATTTT CASSLSAGAGTDTQYF
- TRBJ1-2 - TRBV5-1 TGCGCCAGCAGCTTTCACAGGGAATCGGTTGGCTACACCTTC CASSFHRESVGYTF
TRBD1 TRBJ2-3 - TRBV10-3 TGTGCCATCAGAACGGGACAGGGAGCAGATACGCAGTATTTT CAIRTGQGADTQYF
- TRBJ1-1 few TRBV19 TGTGCCAGTAGTTCAGGATTGAACACTGAAGCTTTCTTT CASSSGLNTEAFF
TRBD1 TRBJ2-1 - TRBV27 TGTGCCAGCAGGTCTGGGACAGCTTCCTCCAATGAGCAGTTCTTC CASRSGTASSNEQFF
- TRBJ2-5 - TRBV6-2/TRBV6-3 TGTGCCAGCAGTTACGATACGGGGGGCGGCGAGACCCAGTACTTC CASSYDTGGGETQYF
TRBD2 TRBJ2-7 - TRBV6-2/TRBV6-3 TGTGCCAGCAGTTTCCGGGGACTAGCGGGAGTTGAGCAGTACTTC CASSFRGLAGVEQYF
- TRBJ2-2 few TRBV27 TGTGCCAGCAGCTCTCTAACCGGGGAGCTGTTTTTT CASSSLTGELFF
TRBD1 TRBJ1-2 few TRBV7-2 TGTGCCAGCAGCAGCCAGGGGGGAGCTAACTATGGCTACACCTTC CASSSQGGANYGYTF
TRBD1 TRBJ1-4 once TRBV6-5 TGTGCCAGCAGTAACAGGGGCAAACTGTTTTTT CASSNRGKLFF
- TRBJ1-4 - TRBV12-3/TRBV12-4 TGTGCCAGCAGTACCGCGGCGGATGAAAAACTGTTTTTT CASSTAADEKLFF
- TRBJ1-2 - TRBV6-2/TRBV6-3 TGTGCCAGCAGTGGCGGTCGGACACTCTATGGCTACACCTTC CASSGGRTLYGYTF